These T cell receptor beta chains were read from a single sample in a study of OX40 agonist ivuxolimab in advanced cancers. Measured with immunoSEQ multiplex PCR; TCRdb has only the in-frame clones, and not every one. This sample has 55,000 to 70,000 clones, with 80% to 85% found just once. The sample was CD4+ or CD8+ T cells sorted from blood, taken in a trial of the OX40 agonist ivuxolimab. These receptors all come from an adult with an advanced solid tumor such as melanoma, head and neck, liver or kidney cancer. The CDR3 runs from the conserved cysteine through the conserved F or W. The order of the fields is J gene, clone size, D gene, V gene, CDR3 DNA, CDR3 protein. D genes are given only for firm matches. Size tells how often a clone was seen (once, few, many) or the class of an expanded clone, and some rows leave it out.

J: TRBJ2-3; size: once; D: -; V: TRBV4-2; DNA: TGTGCCAGCAGACCCGGGACTGGGGGCACAGATACGCAGTATTTT; CDR3: CASRPGTGGTDTQYF
J: TRBJ2-5; size: -; D: -; V: TRBV6-4; DNA: TGTGCCAGCATCTATGGGGAGACCCAGTACTTC; CDR3: CASIYGETQYF
J: TRBJ2-2; size: -; D: -; V: TRBV7-3; DNA: TGTGCCAGCAGCCCACCGGGGGGCGAAACTACCGGGGAGCTGTTTTTT; CDR3: CASSPPGGETTGELFF
J: TRBJ2-5; size: -; D: TRBD2; V: TRBV25-1; DNA: TGTGCCAGCAGTCCGGGACTAGCGGGCTCCCTGGGGACCCAGTACTTC; CDR3: CASSPGLAGSLGTQYF
J: TRBJ2-3; size: -; D: TRBD1; V: TRBV11-2; DNA: TGTGCCAGCAGCCGACGGGGACAGGGGACAGATACGCAGTATTTT; CDR3: CASSRRGQGTDTQYF
J: TRBJ1-5; size: -; D: TRBD1; V: TRBV10-3; DNA: TGTGCCATCAGTGCATCCCCCGGGACAGGGATGCGGGCTACCCTCAATCAGCCCCAGCATTTT; CDR3: CAISASPGTGMRATLNQPQHF
J: TRBJ2-3; size: -; D: -; V: TRBV6-1; DNA: TGTGCCAGCAGTGATTCTCGCGAACCCAGGGATACGCAGTATTTT; CDR3: CASSDSREPRDTQYF
J: TRBJ1-6; size: -; D: TRBD1; V: TRBV5-1; DNA: TGCGCCAGCAGGCCAGGGGGCAATAATTCACCCCTCCACTTT; CDR3: CASRPGGNNSPLHF
J: TRBJ2-1; size: -; D: -; V: TRBV7-3; DNA: TGTGCCAGCAGCCCCCCTGTGAGGGAAGGGGGTGAGCAGTTCTTC; CDR3: CASSPPVREGGEQFF
J: TRBJ2-6; size: -; D: -; V: TRBV19; DNA: TGTGCCAGTAGTAATGACATGGCCCCGGACTCTGGGGCCAACGTCCTGACTTTC; CDR3: CASSNDMAPDSGANVLTF
J: TRBJ2-1; size: -; D: -; V: TRBV7-6; DNA: TGTGCCAGCAGCTTCGCCCAGGGGCGGGTGCATGAGCAGTTCTTC; CDR3: CASSFAQGRVHEQFF
J: TRBJ1-2; size: -; D: TRBD1; V: TRBV7-6; DNA: TGTGCCAGCAGCCAGGGGGCGGCCCCCTATGGCTACACCTTC; CDR3: CASSQGAAPYGYTF
J: TRBJ2-1; size: -; D: TRBD1; V: TRBV4-3; DNA: TGCGCCAGCAGCCAAGATTATCGACAGGGGAGGAGTGAGCAGTTCTTC; CDR3: CASSQDYRQGRSEQFF
J: TRBJ2-5; size: -; D: -; V: TRBV4-1; DNA: TGCGCCAGCAGCCAAGATCCCGGGTCGGGGACCCAGTACTTC; CDR3: CASSQDPGSGTQYF
J: TRBJ1-2; size: -; D: -; V: TRBV28; DNA: TGTGCCAGCAGTTTCAGGGTAGGCTACACCTTC; CDR3: CASSFRVGYTF
J: TRBJ2-1; size: few; D: -; V: TRBV28; DNA: TGTGCCAGCACCGTCTTCGATGGGGCCTACAATGAGCAGTTCTTC; CDR3: CASTVFDGAYNEQFF
J: TRBJ2-7; size: -; D: TRBD2; V: TRBV7-9; DNA: TGTGCCAGCAGCTTAGGGGGGGGCTCCTACGAGCAGTACTTC; CDR3: CASSLGGGSYEQYF